The 13 T cell receptor beta chains below come from one sample, sequenced in a study of cytomegalovirus exposure and HLA in healthy donors. In the PCR, 60 Vbeta and 13 Jbeta primers were used. Data came from immunoSEQ multiplex PCR; TCRdb stores just in-frame clones and leaves some out. Among 150,000 to 200,000 clones listed, 77% were seen once. The sample was PBMCs. The receptors were sampled from a woman aged 60-75 years in good health and CMV-seropositive.

The chain has TRBV4-1 and TRBJ2-3; maybe TRBD1 (6 bases). With 4 bases removed from V and 2 bases from J, the gap between germline ends came to 13 bases. This CDR3 spans 15 amino acids. CDR1 is MGHRA and CDR2 is YSYEKL in the germline V gene. The CDR3 DNA sequence: TGCGCCAGCAGCCCCAGGGGTAACCCCACAGATACGCAGTATTTT. Amino acids: CASSPRGNPTDTQYF.

This clone was picked up a small number of times. This chain connects TRBV28 to TRBJ2-7; perhaps TRBD1 as D (7 bases). The V end lost 3 bases, the J end lost 1 base, and 13 bases lay between the germline ends. The CDR3 has 15 amino acids. Germline CDR1 MDHEN, CDR2 SYDVKM. The CDR3 sequence is CASSLEGARSYEQYF. CDR3 coding DNA: TGTGCCAGCAGTTTGGAGGGGGCGAGGTCCTACGAGCAGTACTTC.

The V and J genes are TRBV7-8 and TRBJ2-7; 7 positions agree with TRBD1. J was trimmed by 2 bases and V by 2 bases; bases with no gene match: 6. The CDR3 is 15 residues long. Germline-derived CDR1 and CDR2 are SGHVS and FQNEAQ. The CDR3 DNA follows: TGTGCCAGCAGCTTATTGGGCAGGGGGACCTACGAGCAGTACTTC. This sequence encodes CASSLLGRGTYEQYF.

V is TRBV9 and J is TRBJ2-5; tentative D call: TRBD1 (5 bases). From germline, CDR1 is SGDLS and CDR2 YYNGEE. V was clipped by 0 bases and J by 2 bases, with 8 bases between them. This CDR3 is built from 14 residues. CDR3 sequence reads: CASSVAQGQETQYF. DNA of the CDR3: TGTGCCAGCAGCGTAGCCCAGGGACAAGAGACCCAGTACTTC.

A few counts support this clone. The chain combines TRBV10-3 with TRBJ2-1, with a tentative D call TRBD2 (5 bases). CDR3 length: 17 amino acids. V lost 0 bases to trimming and J lost 0 bases, with 12 bases between them. Germline CDR1 reads ENHRY; CDR2 reads SYGVKD. The CDR3 spells CAISESEVASSYNEQFF. The CDR3 DNA reads TGTGCCATCAGTGAGTCGGAGGTAGCGAGCTCCTACAATGAGCAGTTCTTC.

CDR3 sequence reads: CASSYGPDRGSPLHF. As DNA, the CDR3 is TGTGCCAGCAGTTACGGCCCCGATAGGGGGTCACCCCTCCACTTT. The chain couples TRBV6-5 to TRBJ1-6; TRBD1 might be the D (6 bases). Trimming stripped 2 bases from V and 10 bases from J, with 15 bases between. This CDR3 is 15 amino acids long. CDR1 is MNHEY and CDR2 is SVGAGI in the germline V gene.

V gene TRBV19 combines with J gene TRBJ1-2; D gene uncertain. Germline-derived CDR1 and CDR2 are LNHDA and SQIVND (reference sequence). This CDR3 has 12 amino acids. V was trimmed by 9 bases and J by 2 bases, leaving 10 bases between them. CDR3 sequence reads: CASRRQNYGYTF. CDR3 bases: TGTGCCAGCCGGAGGCAGAACTATGGCTACACCTTC.

This clone showed up just once. The genes are TRBV18 and TRBJ1-2; 9 positions agree with TRBD1. Trimming cost V 2 bases and J 0 bases; bases outside gene matches: 4. There are 16 residues in the CDR3. The V gene's germline CDR1 is KGHSH and CDR2 LQKENI. In DNA, the CDR3 is TGTGCCAGCTCACCAGGACAGGGGAGAACTAACTATGGCTACACCTTC. It is translated as CASSPGQGRTNYGYTF.

This chain uses TRBV9 with TRBJ2-5; maybe TRBD2 (7 bases). V dropped 0 bases and J dropped 5 bases, with 14 bases sitting between them. Germline assignment: CDR1 SGDLS and CDR2 YYNGEE. There are 15 residues in the CDR3. The CDR3 DNA is TGTGCCAGCAGCGTAGTAGGGGGGGGCTTGGAGACCCAGTACTTC. Translating it yields CASSVVGGGLETQYF.

This clone was observed a single time. The chain uses TRBV2 and TRBJ1-2; 8 bases align to TRBD1. This CDR3 comprises 15 residues. J lost 4 bases, V lost 5 bases, and 9 bases had no gene match. Germline loops: CDR1 SNHLY, CDR2 FYNNEI. CDR3 bases: TGTGCCAGCAGTCCTCCCATTACAGGGGGCTATGGCTACACCTTC. It specifies CASSPPITGGYGYTF.

This clone was observed a few times. This chain uses TRBV15 with TRBJ2-5; D possibly corresponds to TRBD1 (6 bases). Matching the DNA end better, TRBJ2-7 makes the J call doubtful. The CDR3 contains 15 residues. Germline-derived CDR1 and CDR2 are LNHNV and YYDKDF (reference sequence). In DNA, the CDR3 is TGTGCCACCAGCATCTCGTACGACAGGACCTACGAGCAGTACTTC. Protein sequence: CATSISYDRTYEQYF.

Note on this clone: At one boundary the junction diverges from the germline segment, which might be a read error. V is TRBV5-4 and J is TRBJ2-4; no firm D call. The CDR3 covers 14 residues. Looked up from germline, CDR1 is SGHNT and CDR2 is YYREEE (reference sequence). The CDR3 here is CASSLAGTKNSQYF. CDR3 DNA: TGTGCCAGCAGCTTGGCAGGTACCAAAAACAGTCAGTACTTC.

The V call is TRBV4-2, the J call TRBJ2-1, with TRBD2 identical over 8 bases. J gave up 9 bases and V 0 bases, and 7 bases lay outside the gene matches. Germline V gene sequence: CDR1 LGHNA, CDR2 YNFKEQ. The CDR3 extends over 15 amino acids. The CDR3 sequence: CASSQESRTSREQFF. The DNA of the CDR3 is TGTGCCAGCAGCCAAGAAAGTAGGACTAGCCGTGAGCAGTTCTTC.